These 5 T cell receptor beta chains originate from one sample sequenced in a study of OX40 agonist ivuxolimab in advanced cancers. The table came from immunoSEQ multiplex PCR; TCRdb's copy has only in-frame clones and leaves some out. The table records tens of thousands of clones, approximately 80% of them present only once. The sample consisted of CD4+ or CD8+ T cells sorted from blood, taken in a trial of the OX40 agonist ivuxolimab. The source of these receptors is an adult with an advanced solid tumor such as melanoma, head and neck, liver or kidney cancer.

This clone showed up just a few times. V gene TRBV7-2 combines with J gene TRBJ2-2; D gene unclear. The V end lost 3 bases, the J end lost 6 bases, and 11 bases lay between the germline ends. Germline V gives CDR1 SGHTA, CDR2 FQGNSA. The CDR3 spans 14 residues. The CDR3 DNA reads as TGTGCCAGCAGCTTTTTTGTGTCTGCCGGGGAGCTGTTTTTT. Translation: CASSFFVSAGELFF.

The CDR3 sequence is CASSETWANEKLFF. The CDR3 DNA reads as TGTGCCAGCAGCGAGACGTGGGCTAATGAAAAACTGTTTTTT. V is TRBV6-1 and J is TRBJ1-4; D not certain. Trimming removed 6 bases at V and 3 bases at J, with 11 bases between. Germline V gene lookup returns CDR1 MNHNS and CDR2 SASEGT. The CDR3 is 14 amino acids.

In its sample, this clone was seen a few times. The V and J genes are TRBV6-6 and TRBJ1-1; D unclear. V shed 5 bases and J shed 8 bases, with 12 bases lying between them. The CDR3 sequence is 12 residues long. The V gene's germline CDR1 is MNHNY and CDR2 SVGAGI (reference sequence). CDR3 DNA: TGTGCCAGCAGTCCATACACCGAAGAAGCTTTCTTT. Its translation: CASSPYTEEAFF.

The CDR3 sequence is CASSKKVRRWTEETQYF. CDR3 DNA: TGTGCCAGCAGCAAAAAAGTGAGACGTTGGACAGAAGAGACCCAGTACTTC. This sequence joins TRBV21-1 and TRBJ2-5; the table's TRBD1 call for D was not verified on the DNA. TRBV21-1 is tagged as a pseudogene. The CDR3 has 17 amino acids.

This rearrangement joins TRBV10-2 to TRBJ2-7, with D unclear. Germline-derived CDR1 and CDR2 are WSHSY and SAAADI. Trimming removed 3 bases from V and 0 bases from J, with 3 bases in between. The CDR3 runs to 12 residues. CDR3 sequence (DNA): TGCGCCAGCAGTGAAAGCTCCTACGAGCAGTACTTC. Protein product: CASSESSYEQYF.